This T cell receptor beta chain was sequenced in a study of blood T cell repertoires in COVID-19. Turning to the study itself: PBMCs, B-cell-depleted T cells, or T cells were the source of the cDNA or gDNA that made up the material.

Source study methods: Counts of nucleated cells, estimated from reference gene primer amplification, were obtained. Libraries were prepared by immunoSEQ multiplex PCR; TCRdb keeps only in-frame clonotypes and omits some of them. Clone size and V and J calls were adopted from that table, with D and trimming inferred from the DNA. The sample holds approximately 150,000 clones, about 87% seen once. It was during active infection that Seattle patients were enrolled and then longitudinally followed. The CDR3 totals 12 residues. Trimming pared 1 base from V and 3 bases from J, leaving 5 bases between. The germline V gene encodes CDR1 SGHTS and CDR2 YDEGEE.

The chain employs TRBV5-8 and TRBJ2-7; a weak D match, TRBD1 (5 bases). Sequencing was done on a sample of peripheral blood. This clonotype was obtained from a woman of 80 years or more with COVID-19, enrolled during active disease. The CDR3 loop is CASSLTGYEQYF. CDR3 nucleotides: TGTGCCAGCAGCTTGACAGGCTACGAGCAGTACTTC.